The present TCR beta chain was sequenced within a study of response to subunit inactivated influenza vaccine. TCRdb re-called the RT-PCR reads with MiXCR, one entry per CDR3 protein. The table has hundreds of thousands of distinct CDR3 sequences, about a fifth seen once. This clonotype was recorded at least ten times. Its target is not known. Germline CDR1 DFQATT, CDR2 SNEGSKA (reference sequence). The CDR3 runs 15 residues. J was trimmed by 0 bases and V by 5 bases; bases with no gene match: 7. Study-wide points: New T cells are recruited in small numbers by each seasonal influenza vaccination, according to the authors' suggestion.

The TCR originated in a man between 45 and 60 years old who received an inactivated influenza vaccine. This chain links TRBV20-1 with TRBJ1-5, with TRBD1 matching over 7 bases. Sequencing was performed on PBMCs from blood, taken approximately 5 days after vaccination. CDR3 in DNA: TGCAGTGCTCCCCGGGGACAGTATAGCAATCAGCCCCAGCATTTT. Translating it yields CSAPRGQYSNQPQHF.